This T cell receptor beta chain derives from a study of cytomegalovirus exposure and HLA in healthy donors. Notes on this clone: As yet, its antigen is unknown.

It was with 60 Vbeta and 13 Jbeta primers that the PCR ran. Method: immunoSEQ multiplex PCR; TCRdb's copy keeps in-frame clones and lacks some. The sample shows about 160,000 clones, more than 75% of them seen only once. Whole-study findings and limits: There were reportedly fewer N-insertions in an Asian-associated ancestry cluster than the approximately 600-donor mean, in a later analysis. Analyses of presence/absence relied on an assumption of roughly uniform sequencing depth across donors. Rare TCR sequences dominated, though some public TCRs recurred in many donors. Prior analysis indicated that the majority of TCR beta V segments exhibited productivity approximately 90% or approximately 30% of the time.

The source of this sequence is a man aged 18 to 35 in good health and CMV-seropositive. Sequencing was carried out using PBMCs.

The CDR3 region is CAIGGKRGVSSSYNEQFF. CDR3 bases: TGTGCCATCGGGGGGAAGCGGGGGGTCTCGAGCTCCTACAATGAGCAGTTCTTC. The V and J genes are TRBV10-3 and TRBJ2-1, with TRBD2 matching 9 bases. This CDR3 comprises 18 residues. Germline V gene lookup returns CDR1 ENHRY and CDR2 SYGVKD. Losses at the gene ends were 8 bases for V and 0 bases for J; bases not matched to a gene: 14.